This T cell receptor beta chain originates from a study of patients and donors after allogeneic stem cell transplantation. This clonotype was counted only a few times. Each CDR3 protein gets one entry after TCRdb re-called the RT-PCR reads with MiXCR. The sample has roughly 940,000 distinct CDR3 sequences; roughly 17% are singletons. The length of the CDR3 is 15 residues. Trimming took off 1 base at V and 4 bases at J, with 11 bases between the two ends. Germline V lookup: CDR1 SGHDT, CDR2 YYEEEE. This chain connects TRBV5-6 to TRBJ2-2; D possibly corresponds to TRBD1 (6 bases). This sequence originates from a human donor who was either an allogeneic HSCT recipient or a stem cell or donor lymphocyte infusion donor (not recorded which). It is not recorded whose cells these are; they may come from a transplant donor. The specimen sequenced was blood, either unsorted or a sorted T cell fraction (not recorded which). The CDR3 coding sequence is TGTGCCAGCAGCTTGTGGGGGCGGGTCACCGGGGAGCTGTTTTTT. This encodes CASSLWGRVTGELFF.